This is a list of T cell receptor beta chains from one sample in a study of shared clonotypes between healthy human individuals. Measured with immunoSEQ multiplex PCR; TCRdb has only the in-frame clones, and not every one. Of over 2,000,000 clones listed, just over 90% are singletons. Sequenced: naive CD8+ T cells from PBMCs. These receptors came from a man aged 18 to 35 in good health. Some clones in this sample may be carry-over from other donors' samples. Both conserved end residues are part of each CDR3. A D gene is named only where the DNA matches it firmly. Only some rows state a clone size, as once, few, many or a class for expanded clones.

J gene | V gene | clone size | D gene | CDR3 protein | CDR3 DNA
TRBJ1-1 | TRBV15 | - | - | CATSRDAGDGTEAFF | TGTGCCACCAGCAGAGACGCGGGGGATGGTACTGAAGCTTTCTTT
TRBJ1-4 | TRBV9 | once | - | CASSGGGPAPEKLFF | TGTGCCAGCAGCGGGGGCGGTCCCGCTCCTGAAAAACTGTTTTTT
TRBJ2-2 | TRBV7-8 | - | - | CASSYTGTEGTGELFF | TGTGCCAGCAGCTACACCGGGACGGAGGGAACCGGGGAGCTGTTTTTT
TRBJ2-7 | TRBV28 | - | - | CASSSRLTYEQYF | TGTGCCAGCAGTTCTAGATTAACCTACGAGCAGTACTTC
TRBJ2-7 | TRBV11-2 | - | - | CASSLVTGYEQYF | TGTGCCAGCAGCTTAGTAACAGGCTACGAGCAGTACTTC
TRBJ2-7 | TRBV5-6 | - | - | CASSLIKRGYEQYF | TGTGCCAGCAGCTTAATCAAGAGGGGTTACGAGCAGTACTTC
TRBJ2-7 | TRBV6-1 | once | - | CASTILGSSYEQYF | TGTGCCAGCACCATTTTGGGGTCCTCCTACGAGCAGTACTTC
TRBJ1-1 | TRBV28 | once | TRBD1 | CASSLRDRYNTEAFF | TGTGCCAGCAGTTTACGGGACAGATATAACACTGAAGCTTTCTTT
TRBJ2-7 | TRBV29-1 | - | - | CSVVRTGLYYEQYF | TGCAGCGTTGTCCGTACAGGCCTGTACTACGAGCAGTACTTC
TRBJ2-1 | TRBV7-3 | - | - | CASSAGGGNEQFF | TGTGCCAGCAGCGCTGGGGGTGGAAATGAGCAGTTCTTC
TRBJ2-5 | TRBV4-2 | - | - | CASSQEDYYRETQYF | TGTGCCAGCAGCCAGGAAGACTACTACCGAGAGACCCAGTACTTC
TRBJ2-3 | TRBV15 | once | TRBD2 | CATSTSGRYTDTQYF | TGTGCCACCAGCACTAGCGGGAGGTACACAGATACGCAGTATTTT
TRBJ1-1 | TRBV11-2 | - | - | CASTTQGMVAEAFF | TGTGCCAGCACCACCCAGGGGATGGTGGCTGAAGCTTTCTTT
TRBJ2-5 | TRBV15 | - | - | CATSRKGPLGETQYF | TGTGCCACCAGCAGGAAGGGACCGCTGGGTGAGACCCAGTACTTC
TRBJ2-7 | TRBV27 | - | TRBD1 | CASSFRGGTGSYEQYF | TGTGCCAGCAGTTTCCGAGGGGGGACAGGGTCCTACGAGCAGTACTTC
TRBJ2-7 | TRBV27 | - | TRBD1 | CASSFTGGAHEQYF | TGTGCCAGCAGTTTTACAGGGGGCGCCCACGAGCAGTACTTC
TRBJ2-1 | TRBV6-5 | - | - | CASGQSSYNEQFF | TGTGCCAGCGGGCAGAGCTCCTACAATGAGCAGTTCTTC
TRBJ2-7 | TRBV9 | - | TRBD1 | CASSVTGDPLEQYF | TGTGCCAGCAGCGTGACAGGGGATCCTCTCGAGCAGTACTTC
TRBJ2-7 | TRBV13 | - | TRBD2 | CASSPRGGSNDEQYF | TGTGCCAGCAGCCCCCGGGGCGGGAGTAACGACGAGCAGTACTTC
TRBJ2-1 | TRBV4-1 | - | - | CASAENRDSYNEQFF | TGCGCCAGCGCTGAAAACAGGGACTCCTACAATGAGCAGTTCTTC
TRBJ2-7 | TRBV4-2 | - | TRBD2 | CASSQEATSRYEQYF | TGTGCCAGCAGCCAAGAAGCGACTAGCAGATACGAGCAGTACTTC
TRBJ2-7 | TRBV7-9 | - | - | CASSLGGVPYEQYF | TGTGCCAGCAGCCTAGGGGGGGTCCCCTACGAGCAGTACTTC
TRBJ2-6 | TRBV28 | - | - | CASSFSGANVLTF | TGTGCCAGCAGTTTTTCCGGGGCCAACGTCCTGACTTTC
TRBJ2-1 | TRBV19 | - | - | CASRGLQPVQFF | TGTGCCAGTAGGGGACTGCAGCCGGTGCAGTTCTTC
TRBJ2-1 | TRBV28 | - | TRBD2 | CASSLRAGGVDEQFF | TGTGCCAGCAGTTTACGAGCGGGAGGAGTCGATGAGCAGTTCTTC
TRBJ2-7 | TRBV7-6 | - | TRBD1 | CASSDRQGGPYEQYF | TGTGCCAGCAGCGATCGACAGGGGGGCCCCTACGAGCAGTACTTC
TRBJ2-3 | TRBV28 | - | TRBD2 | CASSFGRADTQYF | TGTGCCAGCAGTTTCGGGAGGGCAGATACGCAGTATTTT
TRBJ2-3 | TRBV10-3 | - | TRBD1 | CAASGTGVADTQYF | TGTGCCGCTTCCGGGACAGGGGTCGCAGATACGCAGTATTTT
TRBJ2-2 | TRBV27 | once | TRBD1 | CASRDRGHTGELFF | TGTGCCAGCCGGGACAGGGGCCACACCGGGGAGCTGTTTTTT
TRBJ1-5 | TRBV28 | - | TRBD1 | CASNSQGVGNQPQHF | TGTGCCAGCAACTCGCAGGGGGTAGGCAATCAGCCCCAGCATTTT
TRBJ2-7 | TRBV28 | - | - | CASSSRLDYEQYF | TGTGCCAGCAGCTCCCGGTTAGATTACGAGCAGTACTTC
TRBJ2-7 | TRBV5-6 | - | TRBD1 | CASSSTDRVYEQYF | TGTGCCAGCAGCTCGACTGACAGGGTCTACGAGCAGTACTTC
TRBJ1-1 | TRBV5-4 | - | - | CASSLEGVNTEAFF | TGTGCCAGCAGCTTGGAGGGGGTGAACACTGAAGCTTTCTTT
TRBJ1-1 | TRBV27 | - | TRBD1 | CASKLQGVGTEAFF | TGTGCCAGCAAGTTACAGGGGGTGGGCACTGAAGCTTTCTTT
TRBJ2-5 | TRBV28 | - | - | CASSGVMGATETQYF | TGTGCCAGCAGTGGCGTGATGGGGGCAACGGAGACCCAGTACTTC
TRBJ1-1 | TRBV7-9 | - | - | CASRWGGTEAFF | TGTGCCAGCAGATGGGGGGGCACTGAAGCTTTCTTT
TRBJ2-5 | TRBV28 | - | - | CASSFGLQRGETQYF | TGTGCCAGCAGTTTTGGTCTACAGCGTGGCGAGACCCAGTACTTC
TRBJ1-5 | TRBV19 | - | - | CASKQNSNQPQHF | TGTGCCAGTAAACAGAATAGCAATCAGCCCCAGCATTTT
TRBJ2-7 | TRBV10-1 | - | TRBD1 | CASSGGQGIYEQYF | TGCGCCAGCAGCGGGGGACAGGGAATCTACGAGCAGTACTTC
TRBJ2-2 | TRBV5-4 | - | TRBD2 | CASSNGLADTGELFF | TGTGCCAGCAGCAACGGACTAGCGGACACCGGGGAGCTGTTTTTT
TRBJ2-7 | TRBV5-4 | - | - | CASSLEGNEQYF | TGTGCCAGCAGCTTGGAAGGCAACGAGCAGTACTTC
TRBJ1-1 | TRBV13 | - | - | CASSLVTGTTEAFF | TGTGCCAGCAGCTTAGTCACAGGTACCACTGAAGCTTTCTTT
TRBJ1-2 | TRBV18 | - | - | CASSPDNYGYTF | TGTGCCAGCTCACCAGATAACTATGGCTACACCTTC
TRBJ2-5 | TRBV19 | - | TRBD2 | CASSSGGTPQETQYF | TGTGCCAGCTCCTCGGGGGGGACACCGCAAGAGACCCAGTACTTC